A selection of T cell receptor beta chains follows, all from one sample in a study of T-cell reconstitution after alpha-beta-depleted transplantation in children. TCRdb itself ran the PCR reads through MiXCR, one entry per CDR3 protein. The profile shows about 830,000 distinct CDR3 sequences, approximately 15% of them singletons. The source was PBMCs, mostly from graft donor cells, collected 360 days after TCRalphabeta/CD19-depleted stem cell transplant. These receptors came from a male patient between 10 and 17 years old who had a stem cell transplant for acute lymphoblastic leukemia, so the T cells may come from the graft donor. The conserved cysteine and the conserved F or W are not part of the CDR3 here. Each record gives: V gene, CDR3 protein.

>TRBV6-1
ASIKLAGTGELF
>TRBV5-1
ASSRGSATEETQY
>TRBV4-2
ASSQETSGRVYNEQF
>TRBV9
ASSAAVSYNEQF
>TRBV21-1
ASSHRNRAPGIQY
>TRBV5-5
ASSLDAGYT
>TRBV5-7
ASSLIPHRGQATAF
>TRBV5-1
ASSPRAPSSYEQY
>TRBV6-1
ATGTANSYEQY
>TRBV12-3/TRBV12-4
ASSLVRQAKTQY
>TRBV29-1
SVARRGVYGYT
>TRBV27
ASSLGLAGGNGELF
>TRBV12-3/TRBV12-4
ASSTPGQGISPLH
>TRBV20-1
SARAGGPVDTQY
>TRBV10-3
ASYDRAGANVLT
>TRBV5-6
ASSLLWEEETQY
>TRBV7-8
ASSLARTSNQPQH
>TRBV7-2
ASSLAVRTSGRRGSSYEQY
>TRBV29-1
SVGRDPGELF
>TRBV27
ASSRRDRVVYEQY
>TRBV9
ASSVEGGQETQY
>TRBV3-1
ASSQGISSYEQY
>TRBV4-1
ASSQVPDIDSQY
>TRBV5-1
ASSYGTDYEQY
>TRBV19
ASSPRDFLSSYNEQF
>TRBV4-1
ASSQGPGVPGLANNEQF
>TRBV24-1
ATSDGGRPSRELF
>TRBV5-1
AGQLEFVYEQY